Described below is a single T cell receptor (beta chain) sequence and its context. The antigen is undetermined. The sample comes from a study of cytomegalovirus exposure and HLA in healthy donors. Whole-study findings and limits: Later analysis demonstrated an association between a missense DCLRE1C variant and TCR beta V- and J-gene trimming.

The CDR3 contains 16 residues. V was pared by 0 bases and J by 7 bases, with 10 bases of the junction left unmatched. Looked up from germline, CDR1 is SGDLS and CDR2 is YYNGEE. PCR used 60 Vbeta primers and 13 Jbeta primers. Assay used: immunoSEQ multiplex PCR; TCRdb lists only in-frame clones, some missing. The ten top clones account for roughly 1.3%, within a sample of 150,000 to 200,000 clones. The receptor was derived from a woman aged 55-75 years in good health and CMV-seronegative. The V gene is TRBV9, the J gene TRBJ2-1, with 7 bases identical to TRBD2. The sequencing input was PBMCs. The CDR3 loop reads CASSVEGLAVSNEQFF. The CDR3, as DNA: TGTGCCAGCAGCGTAGAAGGGCTAGCGGTTAGTAATGAGCAGTTCTTC.